The 25 T cell receptor beta chains below come from one sample, sequenced in a study of PD-1 blockade in classical Hodgkin lymphoma. Time point described: cycle 4 day 1 (C4D1), after 5 to 7 weeks of nivolumab. Relapses following autologous stem cell transplantation were seen in all patients, with brentuximab vedotin exposure varying. This table comes from immunoSEQ multiplex PCR, and its TCRdb copy is limited to in-frame clones, with some not included. This sample has 19,000 or so clones, with 70% to 90% found just once. Sequences were derived from peripheral blood mononuclear cells (PBMCs), sampled before the fourth cycle of nivolumab. The source is a human donor with classical Hodgkin lymphoma.

The genes are TRBV29-1 and TRBJ1-4; D gene uncertain. Germline V lookup: CDR1 SQVTM, CDR2 ANQGSEA. There are 13 residues in the CDR3. The V gene lost 7 bases and the J gene lost 4 bases, with 13 bases spanning the gap. Here the CDR3 reads CSAGRGNNEKLFF. DNA for the CDR3: TGCAGCGCGGGCCGGGGTAATAATGAAAAACTGTTTTTT.

The V call is TRBV9, the J call TRBJ2-7, with 8 bases aligning to TRBD2. In germline, CDR1 is SGDLS, CDR2 YYNGEE. CDR3 size: 15 residues. V was pared by 0 bases and J by 4 bases, with 6 bases of the junction left unmatched. CDR3 in amino acids: CASSVGAGAGYEQYF. The DNA of the CDR3 is TGTGCCAGCAGCGTAGGAGCGGGAGCAGGGTACGAGCAGTACTTC.

The chain uses TRBV11-2 and TRBJ2-3; TRBD2 is a possible D gene (5 bases). The CDR3 runs 16 residues. CDR1 is SGHAT, CDR2 FQNNGV, per germline. Trimming shortened V by 2 bases and J by 3 bases, and 15 bases separated the two germline ends. CDR3 protein: CASSLLVGVRTDTQYF. CDR3 nucleotides: TGTGCCAGCAGCTTATTGGTGGGAGTCAGAACAGATACGCAGTATTTT.

This rearrangement joins TRBV25-1 to TRBJ2-2, with D perhaps TRBD2 (6 bases). The CDR3 totals 13 residues. Trimming took 7 bases from V and 6 from J, leaving 12 bases between them. Germline CDR1 reads MGHDK; CDR2 reads SYGVNS. CDR3 region: CASTWRGPGELFF. The CDR3 coding sequence is TGTGCCAGCACCTGGAGGGGACCCGGGGAGCTGTTTTTT.

By frequency in the sample, this clone is large. This sequence joins TRBV6-4 and TRBJ2-2, with D uncertain. This CDR3 is 13 amino acids long. Germline CDR1 reads MRHNA; CDR2 reads SNTAGT. Trimming took off 2 bases at V and 6 bases at J, with 7 bases between the two ends. For the CDR3, the DNA is TGTGCCAGCAGTGACAGGGCGGCCGGGGAGCTGTTTTTT. Translated, it gives CASSDRAAGELFF.

The V and J genes are TRBV5-4 and TRBJ2-2; D call uncertain. Germline lookup yields CDR1 SGHNT and CDR2 YYREEE (reference sequence). Trimming shortened V by 0 bases and J by 6 bases, and 21 bases separated the two germline ends. The CDR3 contains 18 residues. This CDR3 is CASSLVGPRSIRSGELFF. DNA for the CDR3: TGTGCCAGCAGCTTGGTGGGCCCTCGGAGTATTCGGTCCGGGGAGCTGTTTTTT.

This chain links TRBV11-2 with TRBJ2-5; 11 bases are shared with TRBD2. The junction had 4 bases not matched to a gene; V was cut back by 3 bases and J by 4 bases. CDR3 size: 15 residues. Per germline, CDR1 SGHAT and CDR2 FQNNGV. This CDR3 is CASSFLAGGLETQYF. The CDR3 DNA sequence: TGTGCCAGCAGCTTCCTAGCGGGGGGCCTAGAGACCCAGTACTTC.

The chain couples TRBV29-1 to TRBJ1-5; D remains unclear. The CDR3 totals 14 residues. Trimming pared 0 bases from V and 0 bases from J, leaving 6 bases between. Per the germline V gene, CDR1 is SQVTM and CDR2 is ANQGSEA. The CDR3 coding sequence is TGCAGCGTTGAAGACAGAAATAGCAATCAGCCCCAGCATTTT. Its protein is CSVEDRNSNQPQHF. Full variable domain (missing parts from reference TRBV29-1 and TRBJ1-5): SAVISQKPSRDICQRGTSLTIQCQVDSQVTMMFWYRQQPGQSLTLIATANQGSEATYESGFVIDKFPISRPNLTFSTLTVSNMSPEDSSIYLCSVEDRNSNQPQHFGDGTRLSIL.

V is TRBV19 and J is TRBJ1-2; 9 bases map to TRBD1. The germline V gene has CDR1 LNHDA and CDR2 SQIVND (reference sequence). There are 13 residues in the CDR3. J was trimmed by 3 bases and V by 5 bases; bases with no gene match: 1. The CDR3 protein is CASSRTGDYGYTF. In DNA form, the CDR3 reads TGTGCCAGTAGTCGGACAGGGGACTATGGCTACACCTTC. Based on the CDR3 plus reference TRBV19 and TRBJ1-2, the full variable domain is DGGITQSPKYLFRKEGQNVTLSCEQNLNHDAMYWYRQDPGQGLRLIYYSQIVNDFQKGDIAEGYSVSREKKESFPLTVTSAQKNPTAFYLCASSRTGDYGYTFGSGTRLTVV.

The gene calls are TRBV6-6 and TRBJ1-3; D is undetermined. Germline CDR1 reads MNHNY; CDR2 reads SVGAGI (reference sequence). The CDR3 runs 12 residues. V lost 8 bases, J lost 4 bases, and 9 bases lay in between. The CDR3: CASASGGNTIYF. In DNA, the CDR3 is TGTGCCAGCGCATCGGGAGGAAACACCATATATTTT.

The chain couples TRBV28 to TRBJ2-3; tentatively, D is TRBD1 (6 bases). V gave up 6 bases and J gave up 4 bases, with 14 bases separating them. Germline CDR1 reads MDHEN; CDR2 reads SYDVKM. The CDR3 spans 14 residues. CDR3 in DNA: TGTGCCAGCAGCCGAGGGGGATACGCAGATACGCAGTATTTT. Its translation is CASSRGGYADTQYF.

This clone was seen just once. In DNA, the CDR3 is TGCGCCAGCCCCGCTCGGACTAGCGGCCTCGAGCAGTACTTC. Protein product: CASPARTSGLEQYF. The genes are TRBV10-1 and TRBJ2-7; 10 bases are shared with TRBD2. Germline V CDR1 and CDR2: WNHNN, SYGVQD (reference sequence). The V and J ends lost 8 bases and 6 bases, in that order; junction bases with no gene match: 10. This CDR3 contains 14 residues.

The chain joins TRBV10-3 to TRBJ1-2, with D unclear. This CDR3 has 14 residues. The V end was cut by 0 bases, the J end by 4 bases, with 9 bases between. The germline V gene has CDR1 ENHRY and CDR2 SYGVKD. The CDR3 protein is CAISESATSYGYTF. In nucleotides, the CDR3 is TGTGCCATCAGTGAGTCCGCAACCTCCTATGGCTACACCTTC.

The V call is TRBV21-1, the J call TRBJ2-1; the table's TRBD1 call for D was not verified on the DNA. TRBV21-1 is described as a pseudogene. This CDR3 spans 16 amino acids. The CDR3 nucleotides read TGTGCCAGCAGCCCCTGGGGACAGGGGGTTAACAATGAGCAGTTCTTC. It yields the protein CASSPWGQGVNNEQFF.

The rearrangement links TRBV19 to TRBJ1-5; D is undetermined. The CDR3 runs 14 residues. V was pared by 5 bases and J by 4 bases, with 12 bases between. From germline, CDR1 is LNHDA and CDR2 SQIVND (reference sequence). The CDR3 reads CASSLNMNNQPQHF. CDR3 nucleotides: TGTGCCAGTAGTCTCAACATGAATAATCAGCCCCAGCATTTT.

The chain recombines TRBV6-5 with TRBJ2-4; D is possibly TRBD1 (5 bases). The V gene lost 5 bases and the J gene lost 7 bases, with 9 bases spanning the gap. CDR1 MNHEY and CDR2 SVGAGI come from the germline V gene. The CDR3 loop spans 12 amino acids. The CDR3 sequence is CASSDSVNIQYF. The DNA for the CDR3 is TGTGCCAGCAGTGACAGTGTCAACATTCAGTACTTC.

The V call is TRBV7-9, the J call TRBJ2-2, with D hard to call. The V end was cut by 5 bases, the J end by 9 bases, with 7 bases between. The germline gives CDR1 SEHNR, CDR2 FQNEAQ (reference sequence). The CDR3 loop spans 11 amino acids. The CDR3 here is CASSASWELFF. CDR3 bases: TGTGCCAGCAGCGCCTCCTGGGAGCTGTTTTTT.

The chain employs TRBV6-6 and TRBJ2-7, with 8 bases lining up with TRBD2. J lost 1 base, V lost 7 bases, and 3 bases had no gene match. The germline CDR1 and CDR2 sequences are MNHNY and SVGAGI (reference sequence). The CDR3 sequence is 13 residues long. CDR3 sequence: CASTGTRSYEQYF. The CDR3 coding sequence is TGTGCCAGCACCGGGACTAGGTCCTACGAGCAGTACTTC.

V and J are TRBV5-1 and TRBJ1-5, with D possibly matching TRBD1 (6 bases). V lost 0 bases to trimming and J lost 6 bases, with 10 bases between them. Germline-derived CDR1 and CDR2 are SGHRS and YFSETQ. This CDR3 is 14 amino acids long. The CDR3 DNA is TGCGCCAGCAGCTTGGCGGGGGCTGGTCAGCCCCAGCATTTT. This translates into CASSLAGAGQPQHF.

This clone was recorded a few times. The rearrangement uses TRBV9 and TRBJ1-2; possible D gene TRBD1, 6 bases. V dropped 2 bases and J dropped 2 bases, with 10 bases sitting between them. The CDR3 consists of 14 residues. From germline, CDR1 is SGDLS and CDR2 YYNGEE. CDR3 residues: CASSVSQGNYGYTF. The DNA of the CDR3 is TGTGCCAGCAGCGTCAGTCAGGGGAACTATGGCTACACCTTC.

The rearrangement uses TRBV19 and TRBJ2-7; 15 bases agree with TRBD2. The CDR3 is 14 residues long. Germline CDR1 reads LNHDA; CDR2 reads SQIVND (reference sequence). V shed 9 bases, J shed 5 bases, and the junction held 5 bases outside the gene matches. The CDR3: CARNGTSGRNEQYF. CDR3 bases: TGTGCCAGAAACGGGACTAGCGGGAGGAACGAGCAGTACTTC.

The sample holds a few counts of this clone. The chain uses TRBV7-2 and TRBJ2-1; unclear D gene. The CDR3 runs to 16 residues. Trimming left V 4 bases short and J 0 bases short, with 13 bases between. Germline V CDR1 and CDR2: SGHTA, FQGNSA. CDR3 nucleotide sequence: TGTGCCAGCAGCTCTTCGGTATCCTACTCCTACAATGAGCAGTTCTTC. As protein: CASSSSVSYSYNEQFF.

The rearrangement links TRBV2 to TRBJ2-7; the D gene is possibly TRBD2 (5 bases). The CDR3 has 13 residues. Trimming cost V 7 bases and J 5 bases, with 15 bases left between them. CDR1 is SNHLY and CDR2 is FYNNEI in the germline V gene. This CDR3 is CASTYSGNHEQYV. CDR3 DNA: TGTGCCAGCACTTACTCCGGGAATCACGAGCAGTACGTC.

The CDR3 bases are TGTGCCAGCAGTGCGCTAGGCGGGGTGGATGAAGCTTTCTTT. Translated: CASSALGGVDEAFF. V usage is TRBV2 and J usage is TRBJ1-1; D remains unclear. CDR1 is SNHLY and CDR2 is FYNNEI in the germline V gene. V was clipped by 4 bases and J by 7 bases, with 16 bases between them. CDR3 length: 14 amino acids. The whole variable domain, filled in from reference TRBV2 and TRBJ1-1, reads EPEVTQTPSHQVTQMGQEVILRCVPISNHLYFYWYRQILGQKVEFLVSFYNNEISEKSEIFDDQFSVERPDGSNFTLKIRSTKLEDSAMYFCASSALGGVDEAFFGQGTRLTVV.

V is TRBV19 and J is TRBJ2-2, with 7 bases that match TRBD2. Germline V lookup: CDR1 LNHDA, CDR2 SQIVND (reference sequence). The CDR3 runs 13 residues. Trimming took 10 bases from V and 5 from J; bases not matched to a gene: 7. The CDR3 is CATGGGMTGELFF. The CDR3 DNA follows: TGTGCCACGGGGGGAGGGATGACCGGGGAGCTGTTTTTT.